These 3 T cell receptor beta chains came from one sample sequenced in a study of T cells in Graves' hyperthyroidism and ophthalmopathy. There were TCR beta CDR3 regions amplified from RNA transcripts. The study used the HTBI primer set for a first-round RT-PCR of the TCR CDR3. In TCRdb, the multiplex PCR reads were re-called with MiXCR into one record per CDR3 protein. The sample lists around 290,000 distinct CDR3 sequences, about an eighth occurring once. Sequencing input: blood. The receptors were sampled from a woman in her 30s with Graves' hyperthyroidism that later progressed to Graves' ophthalmopathy.

This clonotype was seen repeatedly, ten times or more. The rearrangement joins TRBV28 to TRBJ1-5; D is possibly TRBD1 (5 bases). CDR1 is MDHEN and CDR2 is SYDVKM in the germline V gene. Trimming shortened V by 4 bases and J by 0 bases, and 13 bases separated the two germline ends. The CDR3 length is 16 residues. DNA of the CDR3: TGTGCCAGCAGTTCACGGGACTTCTTTAGCAATCAGCCCCAGCATTTT. This encodes CASSSRDFFSNQPQHF. The full variable domain, completed using reference TRBV28 and TRBJ1-5, is DVKVTQSSRYLVKRTGEKVFLECVQDMDHENMFWYRQDPGLGLRLIYFSYDVKMKEKGDIPEGYSVSREKKERFSLILESASTNQTSMYLCASSSRDFFSNQPQHFGDGTRLSIL.

As to this clonotype: A read error may explain this, as a much larger clone is one base away. The chain couples TRBV7-3 to TRBJ2-7; 7 bases agree with TRBD2. This CDR3 comprises 15 residues. CDR1 SGHTA and CDR2 FQGTGA come from the germline V gene. V gave up 1 base and J gave up 2 bases; unmatched junction bases: 5. Here the CDR3 DNA reads TGTGCCAGCAGCTTAATGGGGGGGGGAGCCTACGAGCAGTACTTC. Amino acid sequence: CASSLMGGGAYEQYF.

This clonotype has a count of ten or more. The chain has TRBV28 and TRBJ2-3; TRBD2 is a possible D gene (6 bases). V gave up 9 bases and J gave up 3 bases, with 16 bases separating them. This CDR3 has 14 residues. Germline loops: CDR1 MDHEN, CDR2 SYDVKM. CDR3 sequence reads: CASKTGGLTDTQYF. The CDR3 nucleotides are TGTGCCAGTAAGACTGGGGGGTTGACAGATACGCAGTATTTT. The full variable domain, with the rest looked up from reference TRBV28 and TRBJ2-3, is DVKVTQSSRYLVKRTGEKVFLECVQDMDHENMFWYRQDPGLGLRLIYFSYDVKMKEKGDIPEGYSVSREKKERFSLILESASTNQTSMYLCASKTGGLTDTQYFGPGTRLTVL.